This T cell receptor (beta chain) was retrieved from a study of blood T cell repertoires in COVID-19. On the study more broadly: Sources were T cells, B-cell-depleted T cells, or PBMCs; the material itself was cDNA or gDNA.

Original handling: Estimation of nucleated cell counts was performed using reference gene primer amplification. Produced via immunoSEQ multiplex PCR; TCRdb's table is partial and in-frame only. V, J and clone size derive from that table, while D and trimming were established from the DNA sequence. The sample has approximately 150,000 clones, about 90% seen once. V dropped 5 bases and J dropped 5 bases, with 9 bases sitting between them. Germline-derived CDR1 and CDR2 are SNHLY and FYNNEI. The CDR3 consists of 13 residues. What was sequenced was peripheral blood. This sequence originates from a man older than 75 with acute or convalescent COVID-19. V and J are TRBV2 and TRBJ2-2; D uncertain. CDR3 nucleotides: TGTGCCAGCAGTTACCTAGAAACCGGGGAGCTGTTTTTT. This translates into CASSYLETGELFF.